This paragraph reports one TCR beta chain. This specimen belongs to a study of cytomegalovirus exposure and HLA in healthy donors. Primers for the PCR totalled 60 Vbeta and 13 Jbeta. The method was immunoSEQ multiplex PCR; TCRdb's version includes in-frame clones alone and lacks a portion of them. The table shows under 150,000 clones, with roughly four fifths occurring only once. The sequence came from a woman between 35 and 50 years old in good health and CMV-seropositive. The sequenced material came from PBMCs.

The CDR3 sequence: CASSLGTSGNTDTQYF. The CDR3 nucleotides read TGTGCCAGCAGCTTGGGTACTAGCGGCAACACAGATACGCAGTATTTT. V is TRBV5-8 and J is TRBJ2-3, with TRBD2 identical over 8 bases. With 0 bases clipped from V and 2 bases from J, the junction kept 5 bases outside the gene matches. This CDR3 is built from 16 residues. Germline CDR1 SGHTS, CDR2 YDEGEE.